A single TCR beta chain is shown here with its context. TCRdb's table, derived via immunoSEQ multiplex PCR, lists solely in-frame clones and lacks some. The sample holds more than 60,000 clones; roughly 94% are singletons and the top ten take 0.25%. CDR1 and CDR2 (germline): WSHSY, SAAADI. V lost 6 bases and J lost 2; bases outside the gene matches: 14. The CDR3 is 17 amino acids. The sample belongs to a study of technical replicates of blood from a handful of donors. The clonotype originates from a human donor in good health. Sequencing was carried out using T cells isolated from PBMCs. The chain couples TRBV10-2 to TRBJ1-2; 8 nucleotides line up with TRBD1. The DNA for the CDR3 is TGCGCCAGCAGCGAACGGGACCGGGACAGGATCAACTATGGCTACACCTTC. Translating it yields CASSERDRDRINYGYTF.